The 28 T cell receptor beta chains below were found in one sample sequenced in a study of cytomegalovirus exposure and HLA in healthy donors. PCR used 60 Vbeta primers and 13 Jbeta primers. Data came from immunoSEQ multiplex PCR; TCRdb stores just in-frame clones and leaves some out. Here the sample spans approximately 150,000 clones, over 65% being singletons. Material: PBMCs. These receptors originate from a female donor in good health and CMV-seronegative.

This clone has just a few counts. The CDR3 sequence: CASSSPPSEAFF. CDR3 coding DNA: TGTGCCAGCAGTTCCCCCCCCAGTGAAGCTTTCTTT. The chain is built from TRBV6-6 and TRBJ1-1; D is unresolved. The ends were cut back, 4 bases at V and 7 bases at J, with 10 bases in the middle. Germline V gene data show CDR1 as MNHNY and CDR2 as SVGAGI (reference sequence). The CDR3 extends over 12 amino acids.

This chain connects TRBV6-1 to TRBJ2-2; 8 bases are shared with TRBD1. After removal of 10 bases from V and 4 bases from J, the junction contained 8 bases not matched to a gene. CDR1 and CDR2 (germline): MNHNS, SASEGT. The CDR3 sequence is 14 residues long. In DNA form, the CDR3 reads TGTGCCACCTTGGACAGGGAAGGCACCGGGGAGCTGTTTTTT. Translated, it gives CATLDREGTGELFF.

DNA of the CDR3: TGTGCCAGCAGCGAGCGCCCCGTTGGATACGAGCAGTACTTC. Amino acid sequence: CASSERPVGYEQYF. The chain joins TRBV9 to TRBJ2-7; D not certain. The CDR3 totals 14 residues. CDR1 SGDLS and CDR2 YYNGEE come from the germline V gene. Between the trimmed V and J ends, which lost 3 bases and 4 bases, there was a span of 14 bases.

This chain connects TRBV6-5 to TRBJ1-6; 8 nucleotides line up with TRBD1. CDR3 length equals 15 residues. Germline values: CDR1 MNHEY, CDR2 SVGAGI. V trimming: 6 bases; J trimming: 4 bases; junction bases outside the gene matches: 5. CDR3 in amino acids: CASRPGQAYNSPLHF. CDR3 nucleotides: TGTGCCAGCAGACCGGGACAGGCATATAATTCACCCCTCCACTTT.

The rearrangement joins TRBV27 to TRBJ2-7, with D perhaps matching TRBD2 (5 bases). V was shortened by 5 bases and J by 6 bases, with 26 bases between the two germline ends. This CDR3 comprises 17 residues. Germline V lookup: CDR1 MNHEY, CDR2 SMNVEV (reference sequence). As DNA, the CDR3 is TGTGCCAGCAGTGTGACTTTCCGGGGTTCTATTCCCGTCGAGCAGTACTTC. It specifies CASSVTFRGSIPVEQYF.

The chain links TRBV2 to TRBJ1-2; D possibly corresponds to TRBD1 (6 bases). CDR1 SNHLY and CDR2 FYNNEI come from the germline V gene. The CDR3 runs 15 residues. Trimming removed 3 bases from V and 7 bases from J, with 18 bases in between. CDR3 protein: CASSEEFGGLGGYTF. CDR3 DNA sequence: TGTGCCAGCAGTGAGGAATTCGGGGGGCTTGGTGGCTACACCTTC. Full variable domain (remainder filled in from reference TRBV2 and TRBJ1-2): EPEVTQTPSHQVTQMGQEVILRCVPISNHLYFYWYRQILGQKVEFLVSFYNNEISEKSEIFDDQFSVERPDGSNFTLKIRSTKLEDSAMYFCASSEEFGGLGGYTFGSGTRLTVV.

The rearrangement links TRBV28 to TRBJ1-2; TRBD1 aligns across 7 bases. Germline V gene data show CDR1 as MDHEN and CDR2 as SYDVKM. The junction had 4 bases not matched to a gene; V was cut back by 6 bases and J by 6 bases. The CDR3 is 12 residues long. The CDR3 DNA reads TGTGCCAGCAGGACAGGGTGGGATGGCTACACCTTC. Protein: CASRTGWDGYTF.

This rearrangement joins TRBV18 to TRBJ2-3; 11 bases match TRBD2. V gave up 1 base and J gave up 6 bases; unmatched junction bases: 15. Germline V gene sequence: CDR1 KGHSH, CDR2 LQKENI. The CDR3 loop spans 19 amino acids. Here the CDR3 reads CASSPLPVRLAGRGDTQYF. The DNA of the CDR3 is TGTGCCAGCTCACCACTCCCTGTTCGACTAGCGGGGCGGGGTGATACGCAGTATTTT.

The CDR3 sequence is CASSRQGFSGNTIYF. CDR3 nucleotide sequence: TGTGCCAGCAGCAGACAGGGATTCTCTGGAAACACCATATATTTT. J is TRBJ1-3 and V is TRBV7-2, with 7 bases aligning to TRBD1. The CDR3 totals 15 residues. CDR1 is SGHTA and CDR2 is FQGNSA in the germline V gene. The trim removed 5 bases at V and 0 bases at J, leaving 4 bases unmatched.

This clone has only one observation. This rearrangement joins TRBV10-3 to TRBJ2-1, with D perhaps matching TRBD2 (6 bases). Germline lookup yields CDR1 ENHRY and CDR2 SYGVKD. This CDR3 spans 17 amino acids. Trimming left V 9 bases short and J 0 bases short, with 21 bases between. The CDR3 nucleotides are TGTGCCATTAGGAGGGTGACGGACCCCCTCTCCTACAATGAGCAGTTCTTC. Protein: CAIRRVTDPLSYNEQFF.

The rearrangement links TRBV19 to TRBJ1-4; 12 nucleotides align to TRBD1. This CDR3 spans 15 amino acids. Germline V lookup: CDR1 LNHDA, CDR2 SQIVND (reference sequence). Trimming removed 5 bases from V and 8 bases from J; junction bases left unmatched: 6. The CDR3 nucleotides read TGTGCCAGTAGTGCGGCGGGGACAGGGGGCGAAAAACTGTTTTTT. Translated: CASSAAGTGGEKLFF.

The chain links TRBV25-1 to TRBJ1-2; a weak D match, TRBD1 (5 bases). The length of the CDR3 is 14 residues. Per the germline V gene, CDR1 is MGHDK and CDR2 is SYGVNS. V was cut by 1 base and J by 8 bases, with 14 bases left in between. The CDR3 spells CASSELTAGRGYTF. CDR3 nucleotides: TGTGCCAGCAGTGAATTGACGGCAGGGCGCGGCTACACCTTC.

The chain combines TRBV5-4 with TRBJ2-7; D possibly corresponds to TRBD2 (6 bases). Trimming removed 4 bases at V and 4 bases at J, with 15 bases between. Germline CDR1 is SGHNT and CDR2 is YYREEE (reference sequence). The CDR3 runs 14 residues. The DNA for the CDR3 is TGTGCCAGCAGCCCCGGACTAAGCGAGTACGAGCAGTACTTC. The encoded protein is CASSPGLSEYEQYF.

V is TRBV6-5 and J is TRBJ2-1; D gene ambiguous. V lost 6 bases, J lost 1 base, and 10 bases lay in between. Per germline, CDR1 MNHEY and CDR2 SVGAGI. The CDR3 is 14 residues long. The CDR3 sequence: CASSRGVSYNEQFF. In DNA, the CDR3 is TGTGCCAGCAGCCGAGGTGTTTCCTACAATGAGCAGTTCTTC.

The chain employs TRBV5-8 and TRBJ2-1; D is perhaps TRBD2 (6 bases). Between the trimmed V and J ends, which lost 4 bases and 2 bases, there was a span of 22 bases. CDR3 length: 18 amino acids. CDR1 is SGHTS, CDR2 YDEGEE, per germline. The CDR3 sequence is CASSPRGRMGGTYNEQFF. The CDR3 DNA reads TGTGCCAGCAGCCCAAGGGGACGCATGGGGGGTACCTACAATGAGCAGTTCTTC.

The V call is TRBV7-2, the J call TRBJ2-1; TRBD1 aligns across 9 bases. Trimming removed 5 bases from V and 1 base from J; junction bases left unmatched: 6. The CDR3 consists of 16 residues. Looked up from germline, CDR1 is SGHTA and CDR2 is FQGNSA. Written as DNA, the CDR3 is TGTGCCAGCAGCACAACAGGGGGCCGGTCCTACAATGAGCAGTTCTTC. This sequence encodes CASSTTGGRSYNEQFF.

The J gene is TRBJ2-7, the V gene TRBV30, with 8 bases matching TRBD2. J was trimmed by 2 bases and V by 1 base; bases with no gene match: 10. This CDR3 comprises 16 residues. Germline V gives CDR1 GTSNPN, CDR2 SVGIG (reference sequence). The CDR3 DNA reads as TGTGCCTGGAGTGGGGGTACTGGCGGGGGGCCCTACGAGCAGTACTTC. Translated: CAWSGGTGGGPYEQYF. The variable domain in full, completed from reference TRBV30 and TRBJ2-7, reads SQTIHQWPATLVQPVGSPLSLECTVEGTSNPNLYWYRQAAGRGLQLLFYSVGIGQISSEVPQNLSASRPQDRQFILSSKKLLLSDSGFYLCAWSGGTGGGPYEQYFGPGTRLTVT.

The CDR3 reads CASSRNGAGANVLTF. The CDR3, as DNA: TGTGCCAGCAGTCGTAACGGGGCTGGGGCCAACGTCCTGACTTTC. This chain connects TRBV6-1 to TRBJ2-6; D perhaps matches TRBD2 (5 bases). Germline V gene lookup returns CDR1 MNHNS and CDR2 SASEGT. The CDR3 covers 15 residues. V lost 5 bases, J lost 2 bases, and 10 bases lay in between.

This clone was counted once. The sample contains more than one DNA sequence encoding this CDR3. The rearrangement links TRBV28 to TRBJ1-2; the match to TRBD1 covers 7 bases. The CDR3 spans 11 residues. V shed 10 bases, J shed 11 bases, and the junction held 10 bases outside the gene matches. Germline V gene sequence: CDR1 MDHEN, CDR2 SYDVKM. CDR3 loop: CATTGVRGYTF. CDR3 nucleotides: TGTGCCACCACAGGGGTTCGTGGGTACACCTTC.

This sequence joins TRBV5-1 and TRBJ2-2; 8 positions agree with TRBD2. The CDR3 is made up of 14 amino acids. The V gene's germline CDR1 is SGHRS and CDR2 YFSETQ. Unmatched junction bases numbered 1, after V lost 2 bases and J lost 4 bases. Here the CDR3 reads CASSLAGVTGELFF. The CDR3 DNA follows: TGCGCCAGCAGCTTAGCGGGGGTCACCGGGGAGCTGTTTTTT. The whole variable domain, remainder taken from reference TRBV5-1 and TRBJ2-2, is KAGVTQTPRYLIKTRGQQVTLSCSPISGHRSVSWYQQTPGQGLQFLFEYFSETQRNKGNFPGRFSGRQFSNSRSEMNVSTLELGDSALYLCASSLAGVTGELFFGEGSRLTVL.

The chain combines TRBV23-1 with TRBJ1-5; weak D call: TRBD1 (5 bases). TRBV23-1 is identified as an open reading frame with a role that is uncertain. This CDR3 has 16 residues. V was pared by 0 bases and J by 4 bases, with 13 bases between. The CDR3 sequence: CASSQSVGAPNQPQHF. The CDR3 nucleotides read TGCGCCAGCAGTCAATCCGTAGGGGCTCCAAATCAGCCCCAGCATTTT.

This CDR3 is CASSFPGTGGETQYF. In DNA, the CDR3 is TGTGCCAGCAGTTTCCCAGGAACCGGCGGGGAGACCCAGTACTTC. The chain combines TRBV6-6 with TRBJ2-5, with D possibly being TRBD2 (5 bases). The germline V gene has CDR1 MNHNY and CDR2 SVGAGI (reference sequence). The CDR3 runs 15 residues. Trimming removed 4 bases at V and 5 bases at J, with 17 bases between.

This clone was seen only once. This rearrangement joins TRBV6-1 to TRBJ1-1, with TRBD1 as a possible D gene (5 bases). This CDR3 spans 16 amino acids. Germline V lookup: CDR1 MNHNS, CDR2 SASEGT. The ends were cut back, 2 bases at V and 5 bases at J, with 18 bases in the middle. The chain's CDR3 is CASSETSGGVGTEAFF. The CDR3 nucleotides read TGTGCCAGCAGTGAAACGAGCGGGGGAGTAGGTACTGAAGCTTTCTTT.

The chain recombines TRBV28 with TRBJ1-1, with D unresolved. The CDR3 has 14 amino acids. Germline V gene sequence: CDR1 MDHEN, CDR2 SYDVKM. Deletions cut 3 bases from V and 0 bases from J, with 8 bases between. The CDR3 loop reads CASSFIRMNTEAFF. CDR3 in DNA: TGTGCCAGCAGTTTTATTCGTATGAACACTGAAGCTTTCTTT.

The chain couples TRBV5-1 to TRBJ2-5, with 12 positions matching TRBD1. There are 15 residues in the CDR3. Germline assignment: CDR1 SGHRS and CDR2 YFSETQ. V was clipped by 6 bases and J by 5 bases; unmatched bases: 8. The DNA for the CDR3 is TGCGCCAGCACTAGGGACAGGGGGCGATGGGAGACCCAGTACTTC. Amino acids: CASTRDRGRWETQYF.

This chain joins TRBV19 and TRBJ2-7; TRBD1 matches 10 bases. The germline V gene has CDR1 LNHDA and CDR2 SQIVND (reference sequence). The CDR3 runs 16 residues. The junction had 12 bases not matched to a gene; V was cut back by 10 bases and J by 0 bases. CDR3 amino acids: CATRYPTGGASYEQYF. As DNA, the CDR3 is TGTGCCACTCGATACCCGACAGGGGGCGCCTCCTACGAGCAGTACTTC.

This sequence joins TRBV10-2 and TRBJ1-2; D might be TRBD1 (5 bases). CDR1 and CDR2 (germline): WSHSY, SAAADI. V was shortened by 3 bases and J by 8 bases, with 19 bases between the two germline ends. This CDR3 is 15 amino acids long. The CDR3 bases are TGCGCCAGCAGTGAAAGCGTAGCAGGGCGACAGGGCTACACCTTC. Translating it yields CASSESVAGRQGYTF.

This clone has more than one count but fewer than ten. The CDR3 loop is CASSSGDRAQYF. CDR3 sequence (DNA): TGTGCCAGCAGCTCGGGGGACAGGGCCCAGTACTTC. V gene TRBV5-5 combines with J gene TRBJ2-7; 9 nucleotides match TRBD1. Germline-derived CDR1 and CDR2 are SGHKS and YYEKEE (reference sequence). The CDR3 contains 12 residues. V lost 3 bases, J lost 10 bases, and 5 bases stayed unmatched.